This T cell receptor (beta chain) comes out of a study of shared clonotypes between healthy human individuals. With regard to this clone: Other DNA sequences in this specimen translate into the identical CDR3.

The method was immunoSEQ multiplex PCR; TCRdb's version includes in-frame clones alone and lacks a portion of them. The table lists over 2 million clones, around 93% of them singletons. V gave up 5 bases and J gave up 2 bases, with 16 bases separating them. In germline, CDR1 is MDHEN, CDR2 SYDVKM. The CDR3 contains 15 residues. This TCR was recovered from a young man in good health. Some clones in this sample may be carry-over from other donors' samples. The chain recombines TRBV28 with TRBJ2-7, with D possibly TRBD2 on 6 matching bases. Material: naive CD4+ T cells from PBMCs. Subset described: CD45RA+ positively selected. For the CDR3, the DNA is TGTGCCAGCAGTCCCCCCGGGACTGGAGCCTACGAGCAGTACTTC. Translating gives CASSPPGTGAYEQYF. The complete variable domain, with remaining parts taken from reference TRBV28 and TRBJ2-7, reads DVKVTQSSRYLVKRTGEKVFLECVQDMDHENMFWYRQDPGLGLRLIYFSYDVKMKEKGDIPEGYSVSREKKERFSLILESASTNQTSMYLCASSPPGTGAYEQYFGPGTRLTVT.